A single sample gave rise to the 16 T cell receptor beta chains below, sequenced in a study of Ad26.COV2.S vaccination and SARS-CoV-2 variants. The repertoire was sequenced with immunoSEQ multiplex PCR; TCRdb's copy has only in-frame clones and lacks some. The table has hundreds of thousands of clones, roughly 89% seen once. Specified treatment: about 20 received Ad26.COV2.S at low or high dose, single or two shots; about 5 received placebo; per-sample allocation not given. Sampling occurred on day 63 after the first vaccine or placebo injection. The sample here was peripheral blood, taken in a trial of Ad26.COV2.S vaccine versus placebo. The source of these receptors is a person between 18 and 59 years old who received the Ad26.COV2.S COVID-19 vaccine or a placebo.

The rearrangement joins TRBV7-8 to TRBJ2-7, with 10 bases identical to TRBD1. With V trimmed by 5 bases and J by 3 bases, 7 bases remained unmatched. The germline V gene has CDR1 SGHVS and CDR2 FQNEAQ. CDR3 length: 15 residues. The chain's CDR3 is CASSSRDRGFYEQYF. The CDR3 DNA reads TGTGCCAGCAGCAGCCGGGACAGGGGTTTCTACGAGCAGTACTTC.

The V gene is TRBV18, the J gene TRBJ1-1; D is perhaps TRBD1 (5 bases). Germline lookup yields CDR1 KGHSH and CDR2 LQKENI. The CDR3 length is 13 residues. V was trimmed by 4 bases and J by 5 bases, leaving 11 bases between them. The CDR3 loop reads CASSRGGSTEAFF. The CDR3 DNA reads TGTGCCAGCTCACGCGGGGGGAGTACTGAAGCTTTCTTT.

The genes are TRBV4-3 and TRBJ2-7; a weak D match, TRBD1 (6 bases). CDR3 length: 15 residues. Trimming stripped 0 bases from V and 1 base from J, with 10 bases between. Germline V gene data show CDR1 as LGHNA and CDR2 as YSLEER. CDR3 region: CASSQDPTGSYEQYF. CDR3 coding DNA: TGCGCCAGCAGCCAAGATCCCACAGGGTCCTACGAGCAGTACTTC.

This chain connects TRBV9 to TRBJ1-1; D unclear. The CDR3 contains 13 residues. The V gene's germline CDR1 is SGDLS and CDR2 YYNGEE. Deletions cut 0 bases from V and 10 bases from J, with 13 bases between. CDR3 bases: TGTGCCAGCAGCGTAGACTCGTCCGGGGTAGCTTTCTTT. It yields the protein CASSVDSSGVAFF.

The CDR3 sequence: CASSTGTKGLKYV. The CDR3 coding sequence is TGTGCCAGCAGCACCGGAACGAAGGGGCTAAAGTACGTC. V is TRBV6-2 or TRBV6-3 and J is TRBJ2-7; weak D call: TRBD1 (5 bases). CDR1 and CDR2 from the germline V gene are MNHEY and SVGEGT. V was cut by 6 bases and J by 11 bases, with 20 bases left in between. The CDR3 sequence is 13 residues long.

The chain combines TRBV18 with TRBJ1-5, with 8 bases fitting TRBD1. CDR3 length equals 11 residues. The junction had 4 bases not matched to a gene; V was cut back by 6 bases and J by 12 bases. Germline V gene sequence: CDR1 KGHSH, CDR2 LQKENI. DNA for the CDR3: TGTGCCAGCTCTTTGGACAGGGACCAGCATTTT. Amino acids: CASSLDRDQHF.

V usage is TRBV29-1 and J usage is TRBJ1-5; a possible D gene is TRBD1 (5 bases). Trimming removed 3 bases at V and 9 bases at J, with 12 bases between. CDR3 size: 12 residues. Germline V gene data show CDR1 as SQVTM and CDR2 as ANQGSEA. DNA of the CDR3: TGCAGCGTTGAGAGGGATGGGGGGCCCCAGCATTTT. Translated, it gives CSVERDGGPQHF.

The chain links TRBV7-2 to TRBJ2-1, with 8 positions matching TRBD1. Unmatched junction bases numbered 10, after V lost 5 bases and J lost 7 bases. This CDR3 comprises 15 residues. From germline, CDR1 is SGHTA and CDR2 FQGNSA. CDR3 sequence reads: CASSPRRTGPNEQFF. In nucleotides, the CDR3 is TGTGCCAGCAGCCCCCGTAGGACAGGGCCGAATGAGCAGTTCTTC.

In DNA form, the CDR3 reads TGTGCCTCACTTAAGGGACTATCGAACACCGGGGAGCTGTTTTTT. This encodes CASLKGLSNTGELFF. The rearrangement uses TRBV30 and TRBJ2-2, with 7 bases fitting TRBD2. Germline assignment: CDR1 GTSNPN and CDR2 SVGIG (reference sequence). Trimming removed 7 bases from V and 0 bases from J; junction bases left unmatched: 8. The CDR3 runs to 15 residues.

V is TRBV19 and J is TRBJ2-7; perhaps D is TRBD1 or TRBD2 (5 bases each). V gave up 6 bases and J gave up 6 bases, with 24 bases separating them. The CDR3 has 16 amino acids. Germline-derived CDR1 and CDR2 are LNHDA and SQIVND (reference sequence). The CDR3 DNA follows: TGTGCCAGTAGCCCCGAGGGACGGGTAGGCCTCTCCGAGCAGTACGTC. It translates to CASSPEGRVGLSEQYV.

The genes are TRBV4-3 and TRBJ2-2; 7 bases line up with TRBD1. The germline V gene has CDR1 LGHNA and CDR2 YSLEER. The CDR3 is made up of 17 amino acids. Trimming at V came to 0 bases and at J to 1 base, leaving 5 bases not matched to a gene. The chain's CDR3 is CASSQENRGLNTGELFF. As DNA, the CDR3 is TGCGCCAGCAGCCAAGAGAACAGGGGATTGAACACCGGGGAGCTGTTTTTT.

This clone was counted a single time. J is TRBJ2-2 and V is TRBV27; D remains ambiguous. V was trimmed by 3 bases and J by 4 bases, leaving 9 bases between them. Germline loops: CDR1 MNHEY, CDR2 SMNVEV (reference sequence). The CDR3 is 14 amino acids. CDR3 coding DNA: TGTGCCAGCAGTTTCGTCCGGGCCACCGGGGAGCTGTTTTTT. Translation: CASSFVRATGELFF.

This sequence joins TRBV2 and TRBJ2-1, with a tentative D call TRBD2 (6 bases). Germline V gene lookup returns CDR1 SNHLY and CDR2 FYNNEI. CDR3 length: 16 residues. V lost 1 base to trimming and J lost 3 bases, with 13 bases between them. The CDR3, as DNA: TGTGCCAGCAGTGAAGTGGCTAGCGAAATCTACAATGAGCAGTTCTTC. Protein: CASSEVASEIYNEQFF.

The chain joins TRBV7-6 to TRBJ1-1; D perhaps matches TRBD1 (6 bases). V dropped 2 bases and J dropped 5 bases, with 15 bases sitting between them. Germline values: CDR1 SGHVS, CDR2 FNYEAQ. CDR3 length: 15 amino acids. The CDR3 DNA reads TGTGCCAGCAGCTTAAACGGGGGCGCGGGAACTGAAGCTTTCTTT. Translated: CASSLNGGAGTEAFF.

V and J are TRBV13 and TRBJ2-7; the match to TRBD1 covers 7 bases. With 4 bases clipped from V and 4 bases from J, the junction kept 1 base outside the gene matches. CDR3 length equals 12 residues. The germline gives CDR1 PRHDT, CDR2 FYEKMQ (reference sequence). The CDR3 loop reads CASSYRGYEQYV. In DNA form, the CDR3 reads TGTGCCAGCAGCTACAGGGGTTACGAGCAGTACGTC.

Written as DNA, the CDR3 is TGTGCCAGCAGTTACGGCAACACGAACACTGAAGCTTTCTTT. It yields the protein CASSYGNTNTEAFF. The V call is TRBV6-2 or TRBV6-3, the J call TRBJ1-1; D is undetermined. The CDR3 contains 14 residues. Germline values: CDR1 MNHEY, CDR2 SVGEGT. The ends were cut back, 2 bases at V and 1 base at J, with 8 bases in the middle.